This T cell receptor (beta chain) was recorded in a study of OX40 agonist ivuxolimab in advanced cancers. Germline V CDR1 and CDR2: MGHRA, YSYEKL. The V gene lost 1 base and the J gene lost 6 bases, with 14 bases spanning the gap. The CDR3 runs to 15 residues. Only in-frame clones appear in the TCRdb table, and some are missing; sequencing was by immunoSEQ multiplex PCR. Among about 93,000 clones listed, about 90% were seen once. This TCR came from an adult with an advanced solid tumor such as melanoma, head and neck, liver or kidney cancer. This chain joins TRBV4-1 and TRBJ2-3, with a weak D call TRBD2 (5 bases). The material sequenced was CD4+ or CD8+ T cells sorted from blood, taken in a trial of the OX40 agonist ivuxolimab. The CDR3 sequence is CASSQGASTRDTQYF. The CDR3 nucleotides read TGCGCCAGCAGCCAAGGGGCTAGTACTAGGGATACGCAGTATTTT.